The sequence of this T cell receptor (beta chain) was determined in a study of T cell responses to AZD1222 COVID-19 vaccine. Sequencing was performed with immunoSEQ multiplex PCR; in TCRdb, only in-frame clones are kept and a portion is missing. The sample shows approximately 150,000 clones, about nine tenths of them seen only once. The origin of this receptor is an adult in good health. Material: peripheral blood, obtained on day 0 of AZD1222 vaccination.

CDR3 loop: CASSRTTAAANSPLHF. Written as DNA, the CDR3 is TGTGCCAGCTCACGCACCACCGCGGCGGCTAATTCACCCCTCCACTTT. The V call is TRBV18, the J call TRBJ1-6; D gene uncertain. The CDR3 runs 16 residues. Germline V gives CDR1 KGHSH, CDR2 LQKENI. V lost 4 bases and J lost 6, with 16 bases in between.